One and the same sample provided the 27 T cell receptor beta chains below, sequenced in a study of blood T cell repertoires in COVID-19. Some clones are missing from TCRdb's copy, which holds only in-frame ones; the method was immunoSEQ multiplex PCR. Among over 300,000 clones listed, 86% were seen once. Sequencing was done on a sample of peripheral blood. The receptor source for this set is a woman between 50 and 59 years old with acute or convalescent COVID-19.

The gene calls are TRBV4-2 and TRBJ1-2; D is possibly TRBD1 (5 bases). Deletions cut 0 bases from V and 2 bases from J, with 10 bases between. CDR1 LGHNA and CDR2 YNFKEQ come from the germline V gene. The CDR3 spans 15 residues. CDR3 loop: CASSQEMTVNYGYTF. The CDR3 region has the DNA TGTGCCAGCAGCCAAGAGATGACAGTAAACTATGGCTACACCTTC.

The CDR3 nucleotides are TGTGCCAGCAGCTTAGCCGAGACACAAACCTCCTATGGCTACACCTTC. Translating it yields CASSLAETQTSYGYTF. The chain uses TRBV7-9 and TRBJ1-2; D unresolved. This CDR3 has 16 amino acids. Trimming stripped 0 bases from V and 4 bases from J, with 15 bases between. The germline V gene encodes CDR1 SEHNR and CDR2 FQNEAQ (reference sequence).

The rearrangement links TRBV28 to TRBJ2-3, with D unclear. V lost 3 bases and J 4 bases, leaving 11 bases between the germline ends. Germline V CDR1 and CDR2: MDHEN, SYDVKM. CDR3 length equals 14 residues. The CDR3 DNA reads TGTGCCAGCAGTTTCTCCGGGTCTTCAGATACGCAGTATTTT. It specifies CASSFSGSSDTQYF.

The chain carries TRBV4-1 and TRBJ2-7; 9 bases fit TRBD1. Germline V gene sequence: CDR1 MGHRA, CDR2 YSYEKL. The V and J ends lost 4 bases and 3 bases, in that order; junction bases with no gene match: 4. The CDR3 contains 14 residues. The DNA for the CDR3 is TGCGCCAGCAGCCTCCAGACAGGGGGCTACGAGCAGTACTTC. Its protein is CASSLQTGGYEQYF.

The V call is TRBV5-1, the J call TRBJ1-6; 10 nucleotides line up with TRBD1. Looked up from germline, CDR1 is SGHRS and CDR2 is YFSETQ. The CDR3 has 19 residues. Germline trimming cut 3 bases from V and 7 bases from J; bases unmatched to any gene: 16. CDR3 in amino acids: CASSSGGLGTGVWNSPLHF. DNA for the CDR3: TGCGCCAGCAGCTCCGGCGGGTTGGGGACAGGGGTTTGGAATTCACCCCTCCACTTT.

The chain joins TRBV7-3 to TRBJ2-1, with a possible D match to TRBD2 (6 bases). The CDR3 runs 17 residues. The germline gives CDR1 SGHTA, CDR2 FQGTGA. Trimming removed 2 bases from V and 7 bases from J, with 21 bases in between. The CDR3 sequence is CASSLGEKGASGNEQFF. DNA for the CDR3: TGTGCCAGCAGCTTAGGGGAAAAAGGGGCCAGCGGGAATGAGCAGTTCTTC. Complete variable domain (other parts from reference TRBV7-3 and TRBJ2-1): GAGVSQTPSNKVTEKGKYVELRCDPISGHTALYWYRQSLGQGPEFLIYFQGTGAADDSGLPNDRFFAVRPEGSVSTLKIQRTERGDSAVYLCASSLGEKGASGNEQFFGPGTRLTVL.

The chain has TRBV10-3 and TRBJ2-7; 9 bases match TRBD1. Germline lookup yields CDR1 ENHRY and CDR2 SYGVKD. V shed 3 bases and J 3 bases; nucleotides not matched to a gene: 3. CDR3 length equals 14 residues. CDR3 nucleotides: TGTGCCATCAGTGAACCGGGACAGGGCTACGAGCAGTACTTC. Residues: CAISEPGQGYEQYF.

This clone was seen a few times. This chain joins TRBV23-1 and TRBJ2-1; the match to TRBD1 covers 8 bases. TRBV23-1 is treated as an ORF (open reading frame) with a function not yet certain. The CDR3 loop spans 14 amino acids. V lost 5 bases, J lost 5 bases, and 5 bases stayed unmatched. The CDR3 bases are TGCGCCAGCAGTGATCCGGACAGGGACAATGAGCAGTTCTTC. Its protein product is CASSDPDRDNEQFF.

V and J are TRBV7-7 and TRBJ2-2, with TRBD2 identical over 10 bases. Germline-derived CDR1 and CDR2 are SSHAT and FNYEAQ (reference sequence). The V gene end was trimmed by 1 base and the J gene end by 7 bases; junction bases not matched to a gene: 12. The CDR3 is 18 amino acids. The chain's CDR3 is CASSLEAASGSRHGELFF. DNA of the CDR3: TGTGCCAGCAGCTTAGAGGCGGCTAGCGGGAGTCGCCACGGGGAGCTGTTTTTT. Drawing the rest from reference TRBV7-7 and TRBJ2-2, the complete variable domain is GAGVSQSPRYKVTKRGQDVTLRCDPISSHATLYWYQQALGQGPEFLTYFNYEAQPDKSGLPSDRFSAERPEGSISTLTIQRTEQRDSAMYRCASSLEAASGSRHGELFFGEGSRLTVL.

Only one count was recorded for this clone. The rearrangement uses TRBV5-4 and TRBJ2-1; 11 nucleotides agree with TRBD2. Looked up from germline, CDR1 is SGHNT and CDR2 is YYREEE (reference sequence). V lost 2 bases, J lost 4 bases, and 2 bases stayed unmatched. This CDR3 comprises 15 residues. Here the CDR3 DNA reads TGTGCCAGCAGCTTAGTAGCGGGAGGGTACAATGAGCAGTTCTTC. Its protein is CASSLVAGGYNEQFF.

The CDR3 region is CASSLGTGLAGVWEQFF. DNA of the CDR3: TGTGCCAGCAGCTTAGGTACCGGACTAGCGGGAGTTTGGGAGCAGTTCTTC. The rearrangement links TRBV11-2 to TRBJ2-1; 13 positions match TRBD2. Trimming took 1 base from V and 10 from J; bases not matched to a gene: 10. Germline V CDR1 and CDR2: SGHAT, FQNNGV. This CDR3 region has 17 residues.

The rearrangement joins TRBV6-5 to TRBJ1-5; 9 nucleotides match TRBD1. Germline CDR1 MNHEY, CDR2 SVGAGI. The junction had 2 bases not matched to a gene; V was cut back by 4 bases and J by 4 bases. The CDR3 length is 14 residues. Here the CDR3 DNA reads TGTGCCAGCAGTTGGGGGACAGGGAATCAGCCCCAGCATTTT. This sequence encodes CASSWGTGNQPQHF.

V usage is TRBV5-6 and J usage is TRBJ2-2; D is undetermined. The germline gives CDR1 SGHDT, CDR2 YYEEEE. Trimming took 2 bases from V and 6 from J, leaving 14 bases between them. There are 15 residues in the CDR3. CDR3 residues: CASSFQSRSAGELFF. The CDR3 DNA follows: TGTGCCAGCAGCTTTCAATCCAGGTCAGCCGGGGAGCTGTTTTTT.

The chain has TRBV9 and TRBJ2-1, with 10 bases fitting TRBD2. Germline trimming cut 1 base from V and 9 bases from J; bases unmatched to any gene: 4. Germline V gives CDR1 SGDLS, CDR2 YYNGEE. The CDR3 consists of 14 residues. The CDR3 DNA reads as TGTGCCAGCAGCGTACAGCGGGAGGGCCTTGAGCAGTTCTTC. It specifies CASSVQREGLEQFF.

The chain combines TRBV27 with TRBJ1-4; 8 bases fit TRBD1. The germline V gene has CDR1 MNHEY and CDR2 SMNVEV (reference sequence). With 3 bases clipped from V and 5 bases from J, the junction kept 2 bases outside the gene matches. The CDR3 has 14 residues. CDR3 in amino acids: CASSFRTGNEKLFF. In DNA, the CDR3 is TGTGCCAGCAGTTTCCGGACAGGGAATGAAAAACTGTTTTTT.

This clone showed up just a few times. This chain joins TRBV30 and TRBJ1-6; no firm D call. This CDR3 is built from 11 residues. V gave up 0 bases and J gave up 10 bases, with 4 bases separating them. Germline-derived CDR1 and CDR2 are GTSNPN and SVGIG (reference sequence). The CDR3 sequence: CAWSVLSPLHF. The CDR3 DNA is TGTGCCTGGAGTGTACTGTCACCCCTCCACTTT.

The CDR3 DNA sequence: TGCGCCAGCAGCAATCAGCGGAGTAGCTCCTACAATGAGCAGTTCTTC. Translating it yields CASSNQRSSSYNEQFF. The genes are TRBV5-1 and TRBJ2-1; D is possibly TRBD2 (5 bases). The CDR3 is made up of 16 amino acids. Germline values: CDR1 SGHRS, CDR2 YFSETQ. V was clipped by 4 bases and J by 0 bases, with 14 bases between them.

The sample holds one count of this clone. V is TRBV28 and J is TRBJ1-3; weak D call: TRBD1 (6 bases). Trimming removed 4 bases at V and 0 bases at J, with 13 bases between. This CDR3 is built from 16 residues. CDR1 MDHEN and CDR2 SYDVKM come from the germline V gene. Written as DNA, the CDR3 is TGTGCCAGCAGTTCCGGGGGGGCCGACTCTGGAAACACCATATATTTT. Translation: CASSSGGADSGNTIYF.

J is TRBJ2-5 and V is TRBV5-4, with a weak D call TRBD2 (6 bases). The germline V gene encodes CDR1 SGHNT and CDR2 YYREEE (reference sequence). The CDR3 extends over 14 amino acids. Trimming took 4 bases from V and 2 from J, leaving 12 bases between them. CDR3 bases: TGTGCCAGCAGCCGGGGGACTCAACAAGAGACCCAGTACTTC. This sequence encodes CASSRGTQQETQYF.

The chain has TRBV5-1 and TRBJ1-3, with D unresolved. In germline, CDR1 is SGHRS, CDR2 YFSETQ. The CDR3 runs to 15 residues. V shed 1 base and J shed 0 bases, with 8 bases lying between them. The CDR3 here is CASSLRSNSGNTIYF. The CDR3 nucleotides are TGCGCCAGCAGCTTGAGGAGCAACTCTGGAAACACCATATATTTT.

The V and J genes are TRBV9 and TRBJ1-4; 10 nucleotides align to TRBD1. The CDR3 contains 13 residues. Germline V gene data show CDR1 as SGDLS and CDR2 as YYNGEE. After removal of 1 base from V and 14 bases from J, the junction contained 5 bases not matched to a gene. The CDR3: CASSVLDRGRLFF. The CDR3 coding sequence is TGTGCCAGCAGCGTACTTGACAGGGGGCGGCTGTTTTTT.

CDR3 amino acids: CASSRRSKVGEQYF. The CDR3, as DNA: TGTGCCAGCTCACGGAGGAGTAAAGTCGGCGAGCAGTACTTC. The chain is built from TRBV18 and TRBJ2-7; perhaps TRBD2 as D (5 bases). There are 14 residues in the CDR3. V was clipped by 4 bases and J by 6 bases, with 16 bases between them. CDR1 is KGHSH, CDR2 LQKENI, per germline.

This clone has only a few counts. V usage is TRBV19 and J usage is TRBJ1-1; TRBD1 aligns across 7 bases. Looked up from germline, CDR1 is LNHDA and CDR2 is SQIVND (reference sequence). The CDR3 contains 13 residues. V lost 7 bases, J lost 1 base, and 3 bases stayed unmatched. As DNA, the CDR3 is TGTGCCAGTACCGACAGGGCGAACACTGAAGCTTTCTTT. Translated: CASTDRANTEAFF. The whole variable domain, remainder taken from reference TRBV19 and TRBJ1-1, is DGGITQSPKYLFRKEGQNVTLSCEQNLNHDAMYWYRQDPGQGLRLIYYSQIVNDFQKGDIAEGYSVSREKKESFPLTVTSAQKNPTAFYLCASTDRANTEAFFGQGTRLTVV.

This chain uses TRBV11-1 with TRBJ2-2; a weak D match, TRBD1 (6 bases). The V end was cut by 2 bases, the J end by 6 bases, with 10 bases between. This CDR3 has 14 amino acids. The germline CDR1 and CDR2 sequences are SGHAT and FQDESV (reference sequence). The CDR3 nucleotides read TGTGCCAGCAGCTTACTACAGGGATCCGGGGAGCTGTTTTTT. This encodes CASSLLQGSGELFF.

The rearrangement links TRBV18 to TRBJ2-7; 11 bases line up with TRBD2. V was pared by 0 bases and J by 9 bases, with 4 bases of the junction left unmatched. CDR3 size: 14 residues. Germline values: CDR1 KGHSH, CDR2 LQKENI. The CDR3 DNA reads TGTGCCAGCTCACCACCGGCTAGCGGGAGGTTGCAGTACTTC. Translated, it gives CASSPPASGRLQYF.

The V call is TRBV28, the J call TRBJ1-2; D remains unclear. The germline V and J ends were trimmed by 8 bases and 4 bases, with 11 bases remaining between them. CDR1 is MDHEN and CDR2 is SYDVKM in the germline V gene. The CDR3 is made up of 12 amino acids. The CDR3 reads CASSSGSYGYTF. CDR3 sequence (DNA): TGTGCCAGCTCTTCCGGGAGCTATGGCTACACCTTC.

This rearrangement joins TRBV5-1 to TRBJ2-3; no firm D call. Trimming shortened V by 4 bases and J by 4 bases, and 10 bases separated the two germline ends. Germline assignment: CDR1 SGHRS and CDR2 YFSETQ. This CDR3 contains 13 residues. The CDR3 DNA reads as TGCGCCAGCAGCCCTACGCTGGCAGATACGCAGTATTTT. Translated: CASSPTLADTQYF.